Below, 10 T cell receptor beta chains from the same sample are listed, as sequenced in a study of response to subunit inactivated influenza vaccine. One entry per CDR3 protein, called by TCRdb with MiXCR from the RT-PCR reads. The sample lists over 650,000 distinct CDR3 sequences, roughly 18% seen once, with roughly a tenth in the top ten. Source: PBMCs from blood, taken less than 6 days after vaccination. The receptors derive from a man in his fifties or sixties who received an inactivated influenza vaccine.

The chain uses TRBV7-2 and TRBJ2-1, with 10 positions matching TRBD2. The CDR3 loop spans 16 amino acids. Germline V CDR1 and CDR2: SGHTA, FQGNSA. The J segment lost 3 bases and the V segment lost 6 bases, leaving 8 bases of the junction unmatched. This chain's CDR3 is CASRESGRGVYNEQFF. As DNA, the CDR3 is TGTGCCAGCAGAGAGAGCGGGAGGGGTGTCTACAATGAGCAGTTCTTC.

This clonotype was seen a few times. The V and J genes are TRBV7-9 and TRBJ2-5; D might be TRBD1 (6 bases). The CDR3 contains 14 residues. V was pared by 3 bases and J by 5 bases, with 13 bases between. The germline CDR1 and CDR2 sequences are SEHNR and FQNEAQ (reference sequence). The DNA for the CDR3 is TGTGCCAGCAGCTTCGGGACACTAGATGAGACCCAGTACTTC. It yields the protein CASSFGTLDETQYF.

This chain joins TRBV12-3 or TRBV12-4 and TRBJ2-5; D uncertain. V lost 2 bases, J lost 1 base, and 11 bases lay in between. This CDR3 is built from 15 residues. The CDR3 sequence: CASSLYLLGQETQYF. CDR3 bases: TGTGCCAGCAGTTTATATCTACTGGGCCAAGAGACCCAGTACTTC.

This clonotype occurred a few times. The chain couples TRBV6-1 to TRBJ1-5; 7 bases map to TRBD1. Germline trimming cut 8 bases from V and 6 bases from J; bases unmatched to any gene: 10. Per germline, CDR1 MNHNS and CDR2 SASEGT. There are 14 residues in the CDR3. CDR3 sequence: CASGPTGWGQPQHF. CDR3 DNA: TGTGCCAGCGGGCCGACAGGGTGGGGTCAGCCCCAGCATTTT.

This chain connects TRBV28 to TRBJ2-3; a weak D match, TRBD2 (5 bases). V lost 7 bases, J lost 3 bases, and 20 bases lay in between. The germline V gene has CDR1 MDHEN and CDR2 SYDVKM. The CDR3 covers 16 residues. The CDR3 nucleotides are TGTGCCAGCAACCCTTGGGGAGATTCACTGACAGATACGCAGTATTTT. This gives the protein CASNPWGDSLTDTQYF.

A few counts support this clonotype. The chain carries TRBV20-1 and TRBJ1-5; 8 bases are a match to TRBD1. The CDR3 runs 15 residues. Germline CDR1 DFQATT, CDR2 SNEGSKA (reference sequence). V lost 2 bases and J lost 4; bases outside the gene matches: 7. The CDR3, as DNA: TGCAGTGCTAGACGACCCGGGACAGGTAATCAGCCCCAGCATTTT. The encoded protein is CSARRPGTGNQPQHF.

The chain carries TRBV7-2 and TRBJ2-7, with D possibly matching TRBD1 (6 bases). Germline loops: CDR1 SGHTA, CDR2 FQGNSA. Trimming cost V 1 base and J 7 bases, with 14 bases left between them. CDR3 length: 14 amino acids. CDR3 bases: TGTGCCAGCAGCTTAGGGGACAAGATGGGGGAGCAGTACTTC. This translates into CASSLGDKMGEQYF.

This chain joins TRBV20-1 and TRBJ2-7; D perhaps matches TRBD1 (7 bases). The V and J ends lost 4 bases and 5 bases respectively, with 15 bases between them. Germline CDR1 and CDR2: DFQATT and SNEGSKA (reference sequence). This CDR3 is 13 amino acids long. The DNA of the CDR3 is TGCAGTGCTACGGCGGAGGGGGCCGACGAGCAGTACTTC. Translation: CSATAEGADEQYF.

This clonotype was observed a few times. The J gene is TRBJ2-7, the V gene TRBV27, with D perhaps matching TRBD1 (6 bases). V was cut by 6 bases and J by 1 base, with 19 bases left in between. This CDR3 has 16 residues. Germline-derived CDR1 and CDR2 are MNHEY and SMNVEV (reference sequence). For the CDR3, the DNA is TGTGCCAGCAGAGCTAGTTCGGACAGCTATTCCTACGAGCAGTACTTC. Amino acids: CASRASSDSYSYEQYF.

Here the CDR3 DNA reads TGCGCCAGCAGCTTGGCCAGGGAGGAATCAATTCAGTACTTC. Amino acid sequence: CASSLAREESIQYF. The gene calls are TRBV5-1 and TRBJ2-4; a weak D match, TRBD2 (6 bases). The germline gives CDR1 SGHRS, CDR2 YFSETQ. The CDR3 runs to 14 residues. V was pared by 0 bases and J by 10 bases, with 14 bases between.